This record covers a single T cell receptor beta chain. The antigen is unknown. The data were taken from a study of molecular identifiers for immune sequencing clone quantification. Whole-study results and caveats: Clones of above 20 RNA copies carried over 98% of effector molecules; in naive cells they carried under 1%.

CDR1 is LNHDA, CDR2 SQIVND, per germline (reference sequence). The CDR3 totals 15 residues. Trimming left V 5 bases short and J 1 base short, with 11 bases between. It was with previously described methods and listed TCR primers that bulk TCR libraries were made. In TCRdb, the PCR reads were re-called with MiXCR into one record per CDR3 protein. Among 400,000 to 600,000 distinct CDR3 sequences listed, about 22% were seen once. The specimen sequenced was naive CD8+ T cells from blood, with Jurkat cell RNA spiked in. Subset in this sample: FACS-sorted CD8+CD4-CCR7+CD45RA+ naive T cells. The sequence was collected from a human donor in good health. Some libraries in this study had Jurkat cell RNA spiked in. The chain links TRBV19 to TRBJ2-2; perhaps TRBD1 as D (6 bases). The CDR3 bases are TGTGCCAGTAGTGTGGACAGTCGGAACACCGGGGAGCTGTTTTTT. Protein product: CASSVDSRNTGELFF.